The entry below describes one T cell receptor beta chain. Germline V gene lookup returns CDR1 MNHEY and CDR2 SVGAGI. The V end lost 3 bases, the J end lost 8 bases, and 13 bases lay between the germline ends. The CDR3 spans 13 residues. In the original processing: Cell counts per sample came from amplifying reference gene primers. Using immunoSEQ multiplex PCR, the repertoire was profiled, and TCRdb retains in-frame clones only, with some absent. Clone size and V and J calls were adopted from that table, with D and trimming inferred from the DNA. The profile shows around 44,000 clones, around 80% of them singletons. This entry comes from a study of blood T cell repertoires in COVID-19. Looking at the study overall: Acute-phase and convalescent COVID-19 samples originated in the United States, Italy and Spain. Nucleic acid was either cDNA or gDNA, and it came from T cells, B-cell-depleted T cells, or PBMCs.

This clonotype was sampled from a man aged 40-50 years with active or convalescent COVID-19. The sequenced material came from peripheral blood. The genes are TRBV6-5 and TRBJ1-2; D may be TRBD1 (6 bases). CDR3: CASSYSGAKGYTF. CDR3 coding DNA: TGTGCCAGCAGTTATTCAGGGGCGAAAGGCTACACCTTC.